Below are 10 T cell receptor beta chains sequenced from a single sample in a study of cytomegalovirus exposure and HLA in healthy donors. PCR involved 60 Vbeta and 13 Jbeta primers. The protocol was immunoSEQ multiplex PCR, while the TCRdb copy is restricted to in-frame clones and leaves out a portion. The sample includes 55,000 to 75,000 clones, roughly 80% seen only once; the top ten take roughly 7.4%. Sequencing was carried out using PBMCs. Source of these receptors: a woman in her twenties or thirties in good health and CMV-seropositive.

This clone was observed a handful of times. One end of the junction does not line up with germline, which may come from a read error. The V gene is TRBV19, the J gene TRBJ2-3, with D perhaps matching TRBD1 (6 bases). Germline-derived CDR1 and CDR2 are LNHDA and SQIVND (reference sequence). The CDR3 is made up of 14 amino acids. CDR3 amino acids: CASGMGTRTDTQYF. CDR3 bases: TGTGCCAGTGGTATGGGGACACGCACAGATACGCAGTATTTT.

The CDR3 reads CAWAEGNTEAFF. The CDR3 DNA sequence: TGTGCCTGGGCCGAGGGGAACACTGAAGCTTTCTTT. The V call is TRBV30, the J call TRBJ1-1; D not resolved. The V end lost 5 bases, the J end lost 1 base, and 8 bases lay between the germline ends. The CDR3 spans 12 residues. Germline V gene lookup returns CDR1 GTSNPN and CDR2 SVGIG (reference sequence).

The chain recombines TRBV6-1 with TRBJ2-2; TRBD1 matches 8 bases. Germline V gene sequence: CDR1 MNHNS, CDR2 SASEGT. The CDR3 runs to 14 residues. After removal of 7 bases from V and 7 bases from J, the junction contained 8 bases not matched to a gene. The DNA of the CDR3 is TGTGCCAGCACCCTGGACAGGGTACGCGGGGAGCTGTTTTTT. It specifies CASTLDRVRGELFF.

CDR3 coding DNA: TGCGCCAGCAGCCATATCGGTGGGGGACTAGCTCTCGATGAGCAGTTCTTC. Protein: CASSHIGGGLALDEQFF. V and J are TRBV4-1 and TRBJ2-1; TRBD2 agrees at 9 bases. CDR1 MGHRA and CDR2 YSYEKL come from the germline V gene. This CDR3 is built from 17 residues. Trimming took 3 bases from V and 8 from J; bases not matched to a gene: 14.

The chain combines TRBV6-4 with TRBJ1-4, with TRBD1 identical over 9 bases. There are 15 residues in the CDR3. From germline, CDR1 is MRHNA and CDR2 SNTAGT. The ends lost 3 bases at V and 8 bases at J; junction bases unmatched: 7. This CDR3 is CASSEQGALGEKLFF. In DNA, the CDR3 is TGTGCCAGCAGTGAACAGGGGGCACTTGGAGAAAAACTGTTTTTT.

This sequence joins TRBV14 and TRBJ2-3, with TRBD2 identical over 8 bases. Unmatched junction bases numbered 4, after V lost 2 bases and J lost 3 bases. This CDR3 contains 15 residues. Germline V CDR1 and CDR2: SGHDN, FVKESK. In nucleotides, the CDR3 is TGTGCCAGCAGCCAAACGGGAGGGCCAACAGATACGCAGTATTTT. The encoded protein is CASSQTGGPTDTQYF.

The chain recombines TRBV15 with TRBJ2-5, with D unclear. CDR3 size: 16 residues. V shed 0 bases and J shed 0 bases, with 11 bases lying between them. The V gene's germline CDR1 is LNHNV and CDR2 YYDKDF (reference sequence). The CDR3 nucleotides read TGTGCCACCAGCAGAGACCAGTCGAACAACCAAGAGACCCAGTACTTC. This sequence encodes CATSRDQSNNQETQYF.

The DNA for the CDR3 is TGTGCCAGCAGTCCCACCGACAGGGGTCATTTCAGTGAGCAGTTCTTC. Residues: CASSPTDRGHFSEQFF. V gene TRBV27 combines with J gene TRBJ2-1; TRBD1 matches at 8 bases. Germline V gives CDR1 MNHEY, CDR2 SMNVEV (reference sequence). With V trimmed by 5 bases and J by 9 bases, 15 bases remained unmatched. This CDR3 has 16 amino acids.

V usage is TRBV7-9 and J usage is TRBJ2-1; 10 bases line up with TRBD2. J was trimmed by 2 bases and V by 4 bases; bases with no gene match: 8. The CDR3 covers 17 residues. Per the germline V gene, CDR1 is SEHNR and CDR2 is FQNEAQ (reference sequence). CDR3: CASSSMSGRVTYNEQFF. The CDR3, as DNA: TGTGCCAGCAGCTCTATGAGCGGGAGGGTCACCTACAATGAGCAGTTCTTC.

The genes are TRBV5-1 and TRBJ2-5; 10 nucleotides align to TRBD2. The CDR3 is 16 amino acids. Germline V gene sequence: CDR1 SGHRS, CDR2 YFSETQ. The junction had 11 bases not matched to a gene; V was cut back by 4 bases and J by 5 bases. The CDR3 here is CASSGGSGRAQETQYF. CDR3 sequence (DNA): TGCGCCAGCAGCGGAGGCAGCGGGAGGGCCCAGGAGACCCAGTACTTC.